This TCR beta chain is drawn from a study of neurological immune-mediated disorders. CDR1 is MDHEN and CDR2 is SYDVKM in the germline V gene. The CDR3 loop spans 16 amino acids. With V trimmed by 6 bases and J by 4 bases, 12 bases remained unmatched. Time point denoted: longitudinal time-point 2. For the unsorted libraries, 2 million PBMCs stored at -80 C served as input. Synthesis of cDNA was performed by 5'RACE using 10-nucleotide random UMIs. MiXCR, run by TCRdb on the 5' RACE reads, gives a single entry per CDR3 protein. The table has over 55,000 distinct CDR3 sequences, roughly 9.8% seen once. General study results and limits: Private repertoires in all groups were suggested by the absence of shared CDR3 amino acid sequences among expanded clones across subjects.

This clonotype has a count of ten or more. No antigen is known for it. The source of this sequence is a man aged 25-45 years in good health. The V gene is TRBV28, the J gene TRBJ2-7; TRBD1 matches at 10 bases. Sequencing was done on a sample of PBMCs. CDR3 nucleotide sequence: TGTGCCAGCAGCTCCCTAGGGGACAGGGGCAAGTACGAGCAGTACTTC. The encoded protein is CASSSLGDRGKYEQYF.